The 21 T cell receptor beta chains below were found in one sample sequenced in a study of T-cell reconstitution after alpha-beta-depleted transplantation in children. This sample's TCRbeta library carried unique molecular identifier barcodes. Using its own MiXCR run on the PCR reads, TCRdb lists one record per CDR3 protein. The data hold about 420,000 distinct CDR3 sequences, with roughly 17% observed a single time. The sample here was PBMCs, mostly from graft donor cells, taken 360 days after TCRalphabeta/CD19-depleted stem cell transplant. Receptor source: a boy in the first two years of life who had a stem cell transplant for Wiskott-Aldrich syndrome, so the T cells may come from the graft donor.

This clonotype was observed a few times. One end of the junction fails to match germline, which may point to a read error. The chain carries TRBV24-1 and TRBJ2-5, with D uncertain. The CDR3 runs to 12 residues. Germline assignment: CDR1 KGHDR and CDR2 SFDVKD. The DNA of the CDR3 is TGTGCCAGCAGTGATTTAGGAGAGACCCAGTACTTC. This encodes CASSDLGETQYF.

This clonotype has just a few counts. The CDR3 sequence: CASSLKRGSPSSGEQYF. The CDR3 DNA reads TGCGCCAGCAGCCTTAAGCGGGGTTCACCCTCCTCGGGCGAGCAGTACTTC. This chain uses TRBV4-1 with TRBJ2-7, with TRBD2 identical over 7 bases. Germline lookup yields CDR1 MGHRA and CDR2 YSYEKL. The length of the CDR3 is 17 residues. Trimming cost V 4 bases and J 6 bases; bases outside gene matches: 18.

This chain links TRBV11-1 with TRBJ1-1, with a possible D match to TRBD1 (6 bases). CDR3 length: 18 residues. V was trimmed by 5 bases and J by 1 base, leaving 23 bases between them. Germline-derived CDR1 and CDR2 are SGHAT and FQDESV (reference sequence). CDR3 sequence (DNA): TGTGCCAGCAGCCGCCTCTACATACACAGGGACCCGAACACTGAAGCTTTCTTT. This codes for CASSRLYIHRDPNTEAFF. The variable domain in full, completed from reference TRBV11-1 and TRBJ1-1, reads EAEVAQSPRYKITEKSQAVAFWCDPISGHATLYWYRQILGQGPELLVQFQDESVVDDSQLPKDRFSAERLKGVDSTLKIQPAELGDSAMYLCASSRLYIHRDPNTEAFFGQGTRLTVV.

This clonotype was seen a few times. Written as DNA, the CDR3 is TGTGCCAGCAGCCGAAGAGTGGACACCGGGGAGCTGTTTTTT. This codes for CASSRRVDTGELFF. The chain couples TRBV27 to TRBJ2-2; D remains ambiguous. Germline V gene lookup returns CDR1 MNHEY and CDR2 SMNVEV (reference sequence). The CDR3 sequence is 14 residues long. Trimming stripped 6 bases from V and 3 bases from J, with 11 bases between.

This clonotype came up a few times. The gene calls are TRBV29-1 and TRBJ2-7, with 9 bases fitting TRBD1. V trimming: 2 bases; J trimming: 3 bases; junction bases outside the gene matches: 8. This CDR3 comprises 15 residues. Germline V lookup: CDR1 SQVTM, CDR2 ANQGSEA. CDR3 amino acids: CSVEIPGQGVYEQYF. DNA of the CDR3: TGCAGCGTTGAAATTCCGGGACAGGGTGTCTACGAGCAGTACTTC.

This clonotype was counted only a few times. The chain carries TRBV4-1 and TRBJ2-1, with TRBD2 identical over 14 bases. From germline, CDR1 is MGHRA and CDR2 YSYEKL. J was trimmed by 7 bases and V by 1 base; bases with no gene match: 21. The CDR3 has 22 amino acids. The CDR3 DNA sequence: TGCGCCAGCAGCCAAGTTAAGCTTGCAGGACTAGCGGGGGGAGGAGGAAAGAATGAGCAGTTCTTC. The encoded protein is CASSQVKLAGLAGGGGKNEQFF.

This clonotype appeared a few times. This rearrangement joins TRBV3-1 to TRBJ2-5, with D possibly being TRBD1 (5 bases). V lost 3 bases to trimming and J lost 0 bases, with 11 bases between them. In germline, CDR1 is LGHDT, CDR2 YNNKEL (reference sequence). The CDR3 runs to 15 residues. CDR3 sequence (DNA): TGTGCCAGCAGCCATAAGGGGATCAACCAAGAGACCCAGTACTTC. It translates to CASSHKGINQETQYF.

This clonotype has just a few counts. The chain links TRBV15 to TRBJ2-7; 10 bases fit TRBD2. Germline V gene sequence: CDR1 LNHNV, CDR2 YYDKDF (reference sequence). Unmatched junction bases numbered 8, after V lost 1 base and J lost 5 bases. The CDR3 extends over 16 amino acids. The CDR3 reads CATSRGSGRAFDEQYF. The DNA of the CDR3 is TGTGCCACCAGCAGAGGAAGCGGGAGGGCCTTCGACGAGCAGTACTTC.

This chain links TRBV18 with TRBJ2-7; no clear D. The CDR3 consists of 14 residues. V lost 1 base and J 5 bases, leaving 12 bases between the germline ends. The germline V gene has CDR1 KGHSH and CDR2 LQKENI. The CDR3 DNA follows: TGTGCCAGCTCACCACAGTCCCACGAAGACGAGCAGTACTTC. Encoded protein: CASSPQSHEDEQYF.

This clonotype was counted ten times or more. This CDR3 is CASSLGRNYEQYF. In DNA, the CDR3 is TGTGCCAGCAGCTTGGGACGGAACTACGAGCAGTACTTC. This chain uses TRBV7-9 with TRBJ2-7; the D gene could be TRBD1 or TRBD2 (5 bases each). Germline V gene lookup returns CDR1 SEHNR and CDR2 FQNEAQ (reference sequence). The CDR3 consists of 13 residues. V lost 3 bases, J lost 3 bases, and 9 bases lay in between. The full variable domain, with the rest looked up from reference TRBV7-9 and TRBJ2-7, is DTGVSQNPRHKITKRGQNVTFRCDPISEHNRLYWYRQTLGQGPEFLTYFQNEAQLEKSRLLSDRFSAERPKGSFSTLEIQRTEQGDSAMYLCASSLGRNYEQYFGPGTRLTVT.

V is TRBV7-9 and J is TRBJ1-1; D gene unclear. The germline V gene has CDR1 SEHNR and CDR2 FQNEAQ (reference sequence). This CDR3 spans 17 amino acids. V lost 5 bases, J lost 0 bases, and 19 bases lay in between. CDR3 coding DNA: TGTGCCAGCAGCCACATAGGGAGCACCCTTTTGAACACTGAAGCTTTCTTT. Protein sequence: CASSHIGSTLLNTEAFF.

In DNA, the CDR3 is TGTGCCAGCAGCGTGGACAGGGTCGAGACCCAGTACTTC. This translates into CASSVDRVETQYF. This chain connects TRBV9 to TRBJ2-5, with TRBD1 matching 8 bases. This CDR3 region has 13 residues. The ends lost 2 bases at V and 5 bases at J; junction bases unmatched: 2. CDR1 is SGDLS, CDR2 YYNGEE, per germline.

V usage is TRBV7-2 and J usage is TRBJ1-1; D remains ambiguous. V lost 1 base, J lost 4 bases, and 7 bases lay in between. Germline V gives CDR1 SGHTA, CDR2 FQGNSA. The CDR3 has 13 residues. The CDR3 loop reads CASSLELPTEAFF. Here the CDR3 DNA reads TGTGCCAGCAGCTTAGAGTTGCCCACTGAAGCTTTCTTT.

The gene calls are TRBV25-1 and TRBJ2-1; D gene ambiguous. The CDR3 is made up of 13 amino acids. CDR1 MGHDK and CDR2 SYGVNS come from the germline V gene. V shed 6 bases and J shed 1 base, with 7 bases lying between them. Written as DNA, the CDR3 is TGTGCCAGCAGCGAAGGGTCCTACAATGAGCAGTTCTTC. This translates into CASSEGSYNEQFF.

As concerns this clonotype: Its ends do not fully match the called genes, so a read error is possible. V and J are TRBV12-3 or TRBV12-4 and TRBJ2-7; D gene uncertain. The CDR3 sequence is 11 residues long. The CDR3 nucleotides are TGTCCCAGCAGTTCGCGGTCCGAGCAGTACTTC. This encodes CPSSSRSEQYF.

The chain uses TRBV12-3 or TRBV12-4 and TRBJ2-5, with D maybe TRBD2 (6 bases). Trimming took 4 bases from V and 7 from J, leaving 16 bases between them. The CDR3 runs 14 residues. In DNA form, the CDR3 reads TGTGCCAGCAGTTCTCTCGCGGGAAAAGGGACCCAGTACTTC. It is translated as CASSSLAGKGTQYF.

The rearrangement joins TRBV10-3 to TRBJ2-5; 8 nucleotides align to TRBD1. Germline V gene lookup returns CDR1 ENHRY and CDR2 SYGVKD. CDR3 length equals 17 residues. The trim removed 2 bases at V and 2 bases at J, leaving 10 bases unmatched. The CDR3 loop reads CAISEIVPDRGQETQYF. CDR3 sequence (DNA): TGTGCCATCAGTGAGATTGTACCTGACAGGGGACAAGAGACCCAGTACTTC.

Only a few counts were recorded for this clonotype. The chain joins TRBV5-1 to TRBJ2-7; maybe TRBD1 (5 bases). Germline assignment: CDR1 SGHRS and CDR2 YFSETQ. The CDR3 has 13 amino acids. V lost 0 bases, J lost 4 bases, and 8 bases lay in between. The CDR3 sequence is CASSLGQLYEQYF. CDR3 sequence (DNA): TGCGCCAGCAGCTTGGGACAGCTATACGAGCAGTACTTC.

The genes are TRBV5-6 and TRBJ2-2; 7 nucleotides align to TRBD2. Trimming cost V 5 bases and J 2 bases; bases outside gene matches: 9. This CDR3 is built from 16 residues. Germline CDR1 and CDR2: SGHDT and YYEEEE. CDR3 DNA: TGTGCCAGCAGACGCACGACTAGCTTTAACACCGGGGAGCTGTTTTTT. Protein: CASRRTTSFNTGELFF.

This clonotype was seen more than once but under ten times. The V gene is TRBV7-8, the J gene TRBJ2-1; 13 bases fit TRBD2. The CDR3 is made up of 18 amino acids. The trim removed 2 bases at V and 4 bases at J, leaving 8 bases unmatched. The germline CDR1 and CDR2 sequences are SGHVS and FQNEAQ. Written as DNA, the CDR3 is TGTGCCAGCAGCTTAAGGACTAGCGGGAGTAAGTATTACAATGAGCAGTTCTTC. This encodes CASSLRTSGSKYYNEQFF.

Ten or more counts support this clonotype. The chain uses TRBV2 and TRBJ1-5, with 12 bases aligning to TRBD1. Germline-derived CDR1 and CDR2 are SNHLY and FYNNEI. The J segment lost 1 base and the V segment lost 8 bases, leaving 6 bases of the junction unmatched. This CDR3 is 16 amino acids long. CDR3 sequence reads: CASGDRGHWSNQPQHF. In nucleotides, the CDR3 is TGTGCCAGCGGGGACAGGGGGCATTGGAGCAATCAGCCCCAGCATTTT. Full variable domain (outside the CDR3, taken from reference TRBV2 and TRBJ1-5): EPEVTQTPSHQVTQMGQEVILRCVPISNHLYFYWYRQILGQKVEFLVSFYNNEISEKSEIFDDQFSVERPDGSNFTLKIRSTKLEDSAMYFCASGDRGHWSNQPQHFGDGTRLSIL.